This TCR beta chain was captured by sequencing in a study of blood T cell repertoires in COVID-19. Produced via immunoSEQ multiplex PCR; TCRdb's table is partial and in-frame only. The repertoire holds about 20,000 clones, about 88% seen once, with about 10% in the top ten. This CDR3 contains 14 residues. CDR1 is SGDLS, CDR2 YYNGEE, per germline. Trimming took 3 bases from V and 2 from J, leaving 6 bases between them. Relative to its sample, this clone is medium-sized. The genes are TRBV9 and TRBJ1-6, with D unresolved. This receptor was obtained from a human donor in a cohort sampled during active COVID-19. The donor label of this sample is uncertain. Sequencing used peripheral blood. CDR3 in amino acids: CASSEYTYNSPLHF. In DNA form, the CDR3 reads TGTGCCAGCAGCGAATACACCTATAATTCACCCCTCCACTTT.